Presented here are 20 T cell receptor beta chains from one specimen sequenced in a study of beta chain features in type 1 diabetes. Every bit of the isolated RNA underwent reverse transcription, so sequencing read expressed TCRB transcripts. Profiling relied on immunoSEQ multiplex PCR, and the TCRdb table lists in-frame clones only, not all of them. Altogether roughly 170,000 clones are present, about an eighth being singletons, with the ten largest covering 0.62%. Sequenced: central memory CD4+ T cells from blood. All receptors come from a woman under 30 in good health.

This clone was seen only a few times. J is TRBJ2-1 and V is TRBV27; 8 bases are shared with TRBD1. V shed 8 bases and J 3 bases; nucleotides not matched to a gene: 6. The CDR3 runs 14 residues. Germline V gene data show CDR1 as MNHEY and CDR2 as SMNVEV (reference sequence). CDR3 residues: CASRPTGDYNEQFF. CDR3 sequence (DNA): TGTGCCAGCCGTCCGACAGGGGACTACAATGAGCAGTTCTTC.

As regards this clone: This same CDR3 is encoded by further DNA sequences in the sample. The chain has TRBV6-5 and TRBJ2-7; 9 nucleotides align to TRBD1. Germline CDR1 is MNHEY and CDR2 is SVGAGI. The CDR3 is 15 amino acids. The V gene end was trimmed by 5 bases and the J gene end by 3 bases; junction bases not matched to a gene: 8. Written as DNA, the CDR3 is TGTGCCAGCAGTGCCCCGGGACAGGGTGGCTACGAGCAGTACTTC. It codes for CASSAPGQGGYEQYF.

This rearrangement joins TRBV11-2 to TRBJ1-2, with D perhaps matching TRBD1 (5 bases). V lost 1 base and J 4 bases, leaving 10 bases between the germline ends. This CDR3 region has 14 residues. Per the germline V gene, CDR1 is SGHAT and CDR2 is FQNNGV. CDR3 protein: CASSLVDRSYGYTF. The CDR3 nucleotides read TGTGCCAGCAGCTTAGTTGACAGAAGCTATGGCTACACCTTC. Using reference TRBV11-2 and TRBJ1-2 for the parts outside the CDR3, the full variable domain is EAGVAQSPRYKIIEKRQSVAFWCNPISGHATLYWYQQILGQGPKLLIQFQNNGVVDDSQLPKDRFSAERLKGVDSTLKIQPAKLEDSAVYLCASSLVDRSYGYTFGSGTRLTVV.

The rearrangement links TRBV2 to TRBJ1-5; weak D call: TRBD1 (5 bases). The germline V and J ends were trimmed by 2 bases and 2 bases, with 10 bases remaining between them. The CDR3 has 15 amino acids. Per the germline V gene, CDR1 is SNHLY and CDR2 is FYNNEI. The CDR3 region has the DNA TGTGCCAGCAGTGAACAGGGCGCGCGCAATCAGCCCCAGCATTTT. It yields the protein CASSEQGARNQPQHF.

This rearrangement joins TRBV4-3 to TRBJ2-3; 9 nucleotides match TRBD2. V shed 0 bases and J 4 bases; nucleotides not matched to a gene: 11. The CDR3 covers 18 residues. The V gene's germline CDR1 is LGHNA and CDR2 YSLEER. CDR3 DNA sequence: TGCGCCAGCAGCCAAGATTGGGCTAGCGGGACGTGGGCAGATACGCAGTATTTT. It codes for CASSQDWASGTWADTQYF.

This chain uses TRBV7-2 with TRBJ1-4; D ambiguous. The germline gives CDR1 SGHTA, CDR2 FQGNSA. V shed 1 base and J shed 7 bases, with 10 bases lying between them. The CDR3 contains 14 residues. The CDR3 loop is CASSLGGFGEKLFF. The CDR3 nucleotides are TGTGCCAGCAGCTTAGGAGGGTTCGGTGAAAAACTGTTTTTT.

In its sample, this clone was seen a few times. This chain joins TRBV4-2 and TRBJ2-2; 7 bases are shared with TRBD1. Trimming took 0 bases from V and 1 from J; bases not matched to a gene: 14. Per germline, CDR1 LGHNA and CDR2 YNFKEQ. This CDR3 is built from 20 residues. In DNA form, the CDR3 reads TGTGCCAGCAGCCAAGACGAGTATTCAGTAGCAGGGGGGAACACCGGGGAGCTGTTTTTT. This encodes CASSQDEYSVAGGNTGELFF.

In this sample, this clone turned up a few times. J is TRBJ2-1 and V is TRBV9; TRBD2 matches 11 bases. Germline CDR1 reads SGDLS; CDR2 reads YYNGEE. J lost 3 bases, V lost 7 bases, and 6 bases had no gene match. This CDR3 has 15 amino acids. CDR3 loop: CASGPTSGDYNEQFF. As DNA, the CDR3 is TGTGCCAGCGGCCCGACTAGCGGGGACTACAATGAGCAGTTCTTC.

This clone was counted between two and nine times. The chain uses TRBV5-1 and TRBJ2-1, with 11 bases fitting TRBD2. Germline CDR1 SGHRS, CDR2 YFSETQ. This CDR3 has 17 amino acids. The trim removed 4 bases at V and 3 bases at J, leaving 9 bases unmatched. The DNA for the CDR3 is TGCGCCAGCAGCGTAGCTAGCGGGAGGTATGTCTACAATGAGCAGTTCTTC. As protein: CASSVASGRYVYNEQFF. The variable domain in full, with the rest retrieved from reference TRBV5-1 and TRBJ2-1, is KAGVTQTPRYLIKTRGQQVTLSCSPISGHRSVSWYQQTPGQGLQFLFEYFSETQRNKGNFPGRFSGRQFSNSRSEMNVSTLELGDSALYLCASSVASGRYVYNEQFFGPGTRLTVL.

The V call is TRBV6-6, the J call TRBJ2-7, with D perhaps TRBD1 (6 bases). Per the germline V gene, CDR1 is MNHNY and CDR2 is SVGAGI (reference sequence). V dropped 2 bases and J dropped 4 bases, with 18 bases sitting between them. The CDR3 loop spans 16 amino acids. The CDR3 DNA reads TGTGCCAGCAGTTACGGGCAACTCCAGGGGTTATACGAGCAGTACTTC. It specifies CASSYGQLQGLYEQYF.

The gene calls are TRBV19 and TRBJ1-2, with a possible D match to TRBD1 (6 bases). The CDR3 runs to 14 residues. Between the trimmed V and J ends, which lost 5 bases and 2 bases, there was a span of 12 bases. The germline V gene encodes CDR1 LNHDA and CDR2 SQIVND (reference sequence). In DNA form, the CDR3 reads TGTGCCAGTAGTCGAGACAGGACAAACTATGGCTACACCTTC. It is translated as CASSRDRTNYGYTF.

The V gene is TRBV5-1, the J gene TRBJ2-1; TRBD1 matches at 10 bases. CDR3 length: 19 residues. The V gene's germline CDR1 is SGHRS and CDR2 YFSETQ. After removal of 4 bases from V and 4 bases from J, the junction contained 17 bases not matched to a gene. The CDR3 bases are TGCGCCAGCAGCCCTGGGACAGGGGTCGGGGAGTTGGGTTACAATGAGCAGTTCTTC. Translating it yields CASSPGTGVGELGYNEQFF. The full variable domain, with the rest looked up from reference TRBV5-1 and TRBJ2-1, is KAGVTQTPRYLIKTRGQQVTLSCSPISGHRSVSWYQQTPGQGLQFLFEYFSETQRNKGNFPGRFSGRQFSNSRSEMNVSTLELGDSALYLCASSPGTGVGELGYNEQFFGPGTRLTVL.

This chain connects TRBV7-7 to TRBJ2-3; D unclear. Germline V gene data show CDR1 as SSHAT and CDR2 as FNYEAQ (reference sequence). Between the trimmed V and J ends, which lost 1 base and 6 bases, there was a span of 8 bases. The CDR3 has 13 residues. The DNA of the CDR3 is TGTGCCAGCAGCTTAGACTATGAGGATACGCAGTATTTT. Encoded protein: CASSLDYEDTQYF.

The V and J genes are TRBV4-3 and TRBJ2-7; 8 bases align to TRBD1. The CDR3 totals 17 residues. Germline V gives CDR1 LGHNA, CDR2 YSLEER. Germline trimming cut 1 base from V and 1 base from J; bases unmatched to any gene: 9. CDR3 residues: CASSQVPVGQGSYEQYF. The CDR3 DNA follows: TGCGCCAGCAGCCAAGTTCCCGTTGGACAGGGTTCCTACGAGCAGTACTTC.

This chain links TRBV4-2 with TRBJ2-1; D may be TRBD2 (6 bases). The CDR3 contains 15 residues. Deletions cut 4 bases from V and 3 bases from J, with 13 bases between. Germline V lookup: CDR1 LGHNA, CDR2 YNFKEQ. The CDR3 sequence is CASSPSGTGYNEQFF. In nucleotides, the CDR3 is TGTGCCAGCAGCCCCTCCGGGACTGGCTACAATGAGCAGTTCTTC.

The table lists this clone with a few counts. The V and J genes are TRBV7-9 and TRBJ2-7; the D gene is possibly TRBD1 (6 bases). The CDR3 runs to 14 residues. Trimming left V 4 bases short and J 0 bases short, with 10 bases between. The germline V gene encodes CDR1 SEHNR and CDR2 FQNEAQ (reference sequence). The CDR3: CASSWRTASYEQYF. In DNA form, the CDR3 reads TGTGCCAGCAGCTGGCGGACAGCCTCCTACGAGCAGTACTTC.

This clone was counted between two and nine times. This sequence joins TRBV28 and TRBJ2-7; TRBD1 aligns across 8 bases. The CDR3 extends over 14 amino acids. V shed 4 bases, J shed 2 bases, and the junction held 4 bases outside the gene matches. Germline V gene data show CDR1 as MDHEN and CDR2 as SYDVKM. Here the CDR3 reads CASSWDRTTYEQYF. The CDR3 DNA reads TGTGCCAGCAGTTGGGACAGGACAACCTACGAGCAGTACTTC.

The sample holds a few counts of this clone. The V gene is TRBV28, the J gene TRBJ2-2; 11 bases map to TRBD2. CDR1 and CDR2 (germline): MDHEN, SYDVKM. The CDR3 has 15 amino acids. Trimming took 9 bases from V and 4 from J; bases not matched to a gene: 7. Written as DNA, the CDR3 is TGTGCCAGTACGACTAGCGGGACTTCCACCGGGGAGCTGTTTTTT. Encoded protein: CASTTSGTSTGELFF.

The V call is TRBV30, the J call TRBJ1-5; the match to TRBD1 covers 7 bases. Trimming at V came to 2 bases and at J to 0 bases, leaving 10 bases not matched to a gene. This CDR3 contains 17 residues. Per the germline V gene, CDR1 is GTSNPN and CDR2 is SVGIG (reference sequence). The CDR3 sequence is CAWSLGTATYSNQPQHF. CDR3 DNA: TGTGCCTGGAGTCTCGGGACAGCGACATATAGCAATCAGCCCCAGCATTTT.

This clone has more than one count but fewer than ten. The chain uses TRBV9 and TRBJ2-3; D might be TRBD1 (5 bases). The CDR3 contains 16 residues. Trimming left V 0 bases short and J 5 bases short, with 16 bases between. Germline lookup yields CDR1 SGDLS and CDR2 YYNGEE. This chain's CDR3 is CASSVDGARRVDTQYF. DNA of the CDR3: TGTGCCAGCAGCGTAGATGGGGCCCGCAGAGTAGATACGCAGTATTTT.